This T cell receptor beta chain was profiled in a study of radiotherapy plus CTLA-4 blockade in lung cancer (dated by TCRdb to about 2018). About the full investigation: Among enrolled patients, around 18% had an objective response and 25% to 40% reached disease control. What the authors observed across the whole study: After treatment with radiotherapy and ipilimumab, TCR clones that originated in tumors expanded in peripheral blood. Early dynamic changes in blood T cell clones, together with increased serum interferon-beta after radiation, were reported as the strongest predictors of response.

The protocol used for the library was the immunoSEQ multiplex PCR assay. Here the immuneACCESS table is served through TCRdb, limited to in-frame sequences with V and J called. Missing clones are a known gap in these copies; in checked studies unresolved V genes cover under half, and the rest lacks a known reason. This sample has some 110,000 clones in its table, and 78% of those were observed once. The ten largest clones take up 5% to 5.5% of the sample. CDR1 and CDR2 are drawn from the germline V gene (reference sequence): LNHDA, SQIVND. The CDR3 contains 15 residues, cysteine and phenylalanine counted. This entry keeps only the CDR3 DNA: 45 bases, framed from base 1. For this chain, trimming is 3 bases at the V end and 5 bases at the J end, and the number of junction bases without a gene match is 7. The study tested focal radiation therapy combined with CTLA-4 blockade (ipilimumab) in patients with chemo-refractory metastatic non-small-cell lung cancer.

About this clone itself: No antigen is known for it. Base qualities are missing; no much larger clone stands one base away.

This receptor was identified in a human donor with non-small cell lung cancer who had a partial response to radiotherapy plus ipilimumab. This sequence uses TRBV19 and TRBJ2-5; 9 bases in the middle match TRBD2. Sequenced here: peripheral blood, sampled from a patient treated with radiotherapy plus ipilimumab. The base sequence is TGTGCCAGTAGTATCGATAGCGGGAGTGGGGAGACCCAGTACTTC. Its amino acids are CASSIDSGSGETQYF.